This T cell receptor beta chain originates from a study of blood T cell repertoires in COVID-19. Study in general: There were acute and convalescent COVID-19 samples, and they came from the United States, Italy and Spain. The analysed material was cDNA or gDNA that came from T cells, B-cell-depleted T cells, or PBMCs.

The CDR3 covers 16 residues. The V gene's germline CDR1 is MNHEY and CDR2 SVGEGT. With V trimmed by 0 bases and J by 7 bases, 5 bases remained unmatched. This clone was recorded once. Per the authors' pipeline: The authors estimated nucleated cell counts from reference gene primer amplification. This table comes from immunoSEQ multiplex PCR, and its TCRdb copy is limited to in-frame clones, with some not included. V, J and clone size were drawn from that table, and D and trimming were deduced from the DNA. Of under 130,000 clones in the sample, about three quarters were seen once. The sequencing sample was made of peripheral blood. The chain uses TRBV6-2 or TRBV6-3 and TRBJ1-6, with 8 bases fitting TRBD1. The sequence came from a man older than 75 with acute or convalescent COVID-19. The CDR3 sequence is CASSYSRGQGNSPLHF. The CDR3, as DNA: TGTGCCAGCAGTTACTCGAGAGGACAGGGCAATTCACCCCTCCACTTT.